Included here is one T cell receptor (beta chain) sequence, with context. These data originate in a study of blood T cell repertoires in COVID-19. This CDR3 is built from 15 residues. The germline V and J ends were trimmed by 6 bases and 5 bases, with 17 bases remaining between them. Germline V gene lookup returns CDR1 LNHDA and CDR2 SQIVND (reference sequence). Assay used: immunoSEQ multiplex PCR; TCRdb lists only in-frame clones, some missing. The sample carries 130,000 or so clones, under 90% recorded once. V and J are TRBV19 and TRBJ2-4; tentatively, D is TRBD1 (6 bases). This receptor was taken from a woman aged 55-70 years with acute or convalescent COVID-19. Sequencing was carried out using peripheral blood. The CDR3 loop is CASSKGRGLENIQYF. The CDR3, as DNA: TGTGCCAGTAGCAAGGGCAGGGGCTTGGAAAACATTCAGTACTTC.